The 9 T cell receptor beta chains listed next were all sequenced from one sample in a study of spatial heterogeneity in lung cancer (dated by TCRdb to the late 2010s). The library was built by means of 5' RACE. The sequencer listed for this sample is NextSeq 500. TCRdb redid the processing of the public reads, applying fastp at Q25 and MiXCR, and retained in-frame beta chains. Entries are consolidated by CDR3 protein sequence, retaining the most common genes and DNA. The sample table holds roughly 80,000 distinct CDR3 sequences, of which around 7.3% were seen once. 6.8% of the sample goes to the ten largest clones. This sample's time point label indicates: sample taken at primary tumor resection. This specimen consisted of PBMCs, obtained at surgery. These receptor sequences come from a male donor with early-stage non-small cell lung cancer.

The chain recombines TRBV7-9 with TRBJ2-7, with D possibly matching TRBD1 (6 bases). This CDR3 spans 14 amino acids. Trimming took 5 bases from V and 3 from J, leaving 14 bases between them. CDR1 is SEHNR, CDR2 FQNEAQ, per germline (reference sequence). The CDR3 here is CASSPRTAYYEQYF. Here the CDR3 DNA reads TGTGCCAGCAGCCCTAGGACAGCTTACTACGAGCAGTACTTC.

The chain uses TRBV5-4 and TRBJ2-3; TRBD2 agrees at 13 bases. The CDR3 totals 15 residues. J was trimmed by 6 bases and V by 4 bases; bases with no gene match: 5. Germline V gene sequence: CDR1 SGHNT, CDR2 YYREEE (reference sequence). CDR3 in DNA: TGTGCCAGCAGCAGAGGACTAGCGGGAGCCGATACGCAGTATTTT. Its translation is CASSRGLAGADTQYF. The whole variable domain, remainder taken from reference TRBV5-4 and TRBJ2-3, is ETGVTQSPTHLIKTRGQQVTLRCSSQSGHNTVSWYQQALGQGPQFIFQYYREEENGRGNFPPRFSGLQFPNYSSELNVNALELDDSALYLCASSRGLAGADTQYFGPGTRLTVL.

This clonotype is medium-sized within its sample. The CDR3 region has the DNA TGTGCCAGCAGTTTATCTGAGAGCCAAGAGACCCAGTACTTC. Its protein is CASSLSESQETQYF. J is TRBJ2-5 and V is TRBV12-3 or TRBV12-4, with unresolved D. V lost 2 bases to trimming and J lost 1 base, with 8 bases between them. The CDR3 totals 14 residues.

There are a few counts of this clonotype. The J gene is TRBJ2-7, the V gene TRBV5-1; 10 bases match TRBD1. V lost 4 bases and J lost 3; bases outside the gene matches: 7. The CDR3 loop spans 15 amino acids. Germline V lookup: CDR1 SGHRS, CDR2 YFSETQ. CDR3 loop: CASSPGQGIIYEQYF. The CDR3 DNA follows: TGCGCCAGCAGCCCGGGACAGGGGATTATCTACGAGCAGTACTTC.

This clonotype was found many times. The chain uses TRBV4-2 and TRBJ1-1, with TRBD1 as a possible D gene (6 bases). Trimming stripped 4 bases from V and 4 bases from J, with 13 bases between. The CDR3 extends over 14 amino acids. The germline gives CDR1 LGHNA, CDR2 YNFKEQ. In nucleotides, the CDR3 is TGTGCCAGCAGCCTTGCACAGGGCCCCACTGAAGCTTTCTTT. Translation: CASSLAQGPTEAFF.

There are many counts of this clonotype. V usage is TRBV20-1 and J usage is TRBJ2-7, with D unresolved. CDR1 and CDR2 (germline): DFQATT, SNEGSKA (reference sequence). V lost 1 base to trimming and J lost 0 bases, with 19 bases between them. The CDR3 runs to 17 residues. CDR3 sequence: CSARGLLGRASSYEQYF. In nucleotides, the CDR3 is TGCAGTGCTAGAGGCCTCTTAGGACGGGCGAGCTCCTACGAGCAGTACTTC.

This clonotype occurred many times. This sequence joins TRBV12-3 or TRBV12-4 and TRBJ2-2; D is perhaps TRBD1 (6 bases). Trimming removed 4 bases at V and 3 bases at J, with 9 bases between. This CDR3 spans 14 amino acids. CDR3 DNA: TGTGCCAGCAGTTCACAGGGCTACACCGGGGAGCTGTTTTTT. It translates to CASSSQGYTGELFF.

The rearrangement links TRBV24-1 to TRBJ1-5, with D uncertain. This CDR3 is 13 amino acids long. Trimming stripped 2 bases from V and 6 bases from J, with 7 bases between. Germline V gives CDR1 KGHDR, CDR2 SFDVKD. CDR3 DNA sequence: TGTGCCACCAGTGATTCTAGAGGTCAGCCCCAGCATTTT. It specifies CATSDSRGQPQHF.

This clonotype has at least ten counts. The rearrangement uses TRBV29-1 and TRBJ2-7, with D possibly being TRBD2 (6 bases). The germline gives CDR1 SQVTM, CDR2 ANQGSEA. The CDR3 totals 13 residues. Trimming pared 4 bases from V and 2 bases from J, leaving 12 bases between. CDR3 sequence: CSVGRDGAYEQYF. In DNA, the CDR3 is TGCAGCGTTGGGCGGGACGGAGCCTACGAGCAGTACTTC.